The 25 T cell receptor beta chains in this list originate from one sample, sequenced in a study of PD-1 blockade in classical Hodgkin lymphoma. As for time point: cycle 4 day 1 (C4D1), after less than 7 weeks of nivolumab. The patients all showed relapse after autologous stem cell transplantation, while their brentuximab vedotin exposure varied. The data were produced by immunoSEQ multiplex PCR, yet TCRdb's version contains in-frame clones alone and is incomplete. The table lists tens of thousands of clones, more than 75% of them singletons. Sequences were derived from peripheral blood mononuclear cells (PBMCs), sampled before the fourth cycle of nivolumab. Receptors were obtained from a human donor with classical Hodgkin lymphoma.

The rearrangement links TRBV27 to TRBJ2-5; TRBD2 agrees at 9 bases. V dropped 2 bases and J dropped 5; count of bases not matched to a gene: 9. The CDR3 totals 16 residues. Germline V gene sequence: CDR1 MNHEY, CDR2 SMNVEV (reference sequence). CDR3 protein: CASSLSLGLATETQYF. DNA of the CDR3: TGTGCCAGCAGTTTAAGCCTAGGACTAGCGACCGAGACCCAGTACTTC.

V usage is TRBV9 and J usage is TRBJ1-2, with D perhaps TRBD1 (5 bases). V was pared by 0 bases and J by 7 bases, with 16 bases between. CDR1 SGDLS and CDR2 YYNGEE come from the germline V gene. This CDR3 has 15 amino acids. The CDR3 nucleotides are TGTGCCAGCAGCGTAGAAGGGGATTCCTATGCTGGCTACACCTTC. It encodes CASSVEGDSYAGYTF.

Here the CDR3 DNA reads TGTGCCAGCAGTTCGATCCAGGGCTTATATGGCTACACCTTC. The encoded protein is CASSSIQGLYGYTF. V is TRBV27 and J is TRBJ1-2; D is perhaps TRBD1 (5 bases). The germline V and J ends were trimmed by 4 bases and 5 bases, with 14 bases remaining between them. Germline V gene data show CDR1 as MNHEY and CDR2 as SMNVEV (reference sequence). The CDR3 is made up of 14 amino acids.

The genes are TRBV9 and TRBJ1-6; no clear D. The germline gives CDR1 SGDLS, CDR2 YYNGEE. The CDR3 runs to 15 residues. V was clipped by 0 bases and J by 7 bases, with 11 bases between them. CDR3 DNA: TGTGCCAGCAGCGTAGAGGCCAGGTTGAATTCACCCCTCCACTTT. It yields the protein CASSVEARLNSPLHF.

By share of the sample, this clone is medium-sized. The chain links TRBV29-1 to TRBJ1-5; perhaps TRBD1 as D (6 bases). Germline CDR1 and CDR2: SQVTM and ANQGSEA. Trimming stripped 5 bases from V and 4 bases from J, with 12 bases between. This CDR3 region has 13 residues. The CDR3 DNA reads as TGCAGCGTTCGGACAGATCTTAATCAGCCCCAGCATTTT. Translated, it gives CSVRTDLNQPQHF.

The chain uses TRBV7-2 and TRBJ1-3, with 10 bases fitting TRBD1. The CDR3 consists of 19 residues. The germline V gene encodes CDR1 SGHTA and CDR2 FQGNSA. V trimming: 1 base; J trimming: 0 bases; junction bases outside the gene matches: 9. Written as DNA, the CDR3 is TGTGCCAGCAGCTTAGGCTGGGGACAGGGGCCTAGCTCTGGAAACACCATATATTTT. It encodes CASSLGWGQGPSSGNTIYF.

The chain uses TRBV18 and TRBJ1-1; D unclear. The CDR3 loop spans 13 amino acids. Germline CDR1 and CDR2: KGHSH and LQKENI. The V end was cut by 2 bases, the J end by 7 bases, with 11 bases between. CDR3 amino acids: CASSPTPQSEAFF. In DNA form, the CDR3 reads TGTGCCAGCTCACCAACCCCCCAGAGTGAAGCTTTCTTT.

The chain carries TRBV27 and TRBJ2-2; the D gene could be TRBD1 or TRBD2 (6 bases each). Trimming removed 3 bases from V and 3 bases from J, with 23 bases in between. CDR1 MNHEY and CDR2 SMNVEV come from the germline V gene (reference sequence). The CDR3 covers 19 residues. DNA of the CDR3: TGTGCCAGCAGTTTTCTCCCCCACCGTTCGGGGGCCTACACCGGGGAGCTGTTTTTT. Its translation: CASSFLPHRSGAYTGELFF.

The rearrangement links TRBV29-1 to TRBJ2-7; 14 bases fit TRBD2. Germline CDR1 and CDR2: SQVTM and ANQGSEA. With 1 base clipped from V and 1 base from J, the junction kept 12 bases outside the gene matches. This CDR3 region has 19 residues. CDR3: CSVEGWKGLAGEGSYEQYF. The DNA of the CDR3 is TGCAGCGTTGAAGGGTGGAAGGGACTAGCGGGAGAAGGGTCCTACGAGCAGTACTTC.

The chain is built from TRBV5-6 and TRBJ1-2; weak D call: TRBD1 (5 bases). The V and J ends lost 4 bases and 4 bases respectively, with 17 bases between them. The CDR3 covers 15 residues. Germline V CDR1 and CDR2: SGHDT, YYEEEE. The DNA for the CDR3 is TGTGCCAGCAGCCAGTCAGGGACCGTTTCCTATGGCTACACCTTC. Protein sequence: CASSQSGTVSYGYTF.

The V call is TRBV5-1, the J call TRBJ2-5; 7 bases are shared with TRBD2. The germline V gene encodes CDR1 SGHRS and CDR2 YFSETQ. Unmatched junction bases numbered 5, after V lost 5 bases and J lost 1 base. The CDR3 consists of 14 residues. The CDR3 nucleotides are TGCGCCAGCAGATCCGGGGGGATCCAAGAGACCCAGTACTTC. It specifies CASRSGGIQETQYF.

This CDR3 reads CASSLEGTGTDTQYF. The CDR3 DNA is TGTGCCAGCAGCTTAGAGGGGACAGGCACAGATACGCAGTATTTT. The chain combines TRBV7-9 with TRBJ2-3; 7 bases agree with TRBD1. The length of the CDR3 is 15 residues. Germline CDR1 reads SEHNR; CDR2 reads FQNEAQ (reference sequence). J gave up 1 base and V 1 base, and 2 bases lay outside the gene matches.

CDR3 sequence reads: CASSLLAGTPNEQFF. CDR3 DNA: TGTGCCAGCAGCTTACTAGCGGGCACCCCCAATGAGCAGTTCTTC. This chain connects TRBV11-1 to TRBJ2-1; the match to TRBD2 covers 8 bases. The V and J ends lost 2 bases and 6 bases, in that order; junction bases with no gene match: 6. The CDR3 covers 15 residues. Germline-derived CDR1 and CDR2 are SGHAT and FQDESV (reference sequence). Using reference TRBV11-1 and TRBJ2-1 for the parts outside the CDR3, the full variable domain is EAEVAQSPRYKITEKSQAVAFWCDPISGHATLYWYRQILGQGPELLVQFQDESVVDDSQLPKDRFSAERLKGVDSTLKIQPAELGDSAMYLCASSLLAGTPNEQFFGPGTRLTVL.

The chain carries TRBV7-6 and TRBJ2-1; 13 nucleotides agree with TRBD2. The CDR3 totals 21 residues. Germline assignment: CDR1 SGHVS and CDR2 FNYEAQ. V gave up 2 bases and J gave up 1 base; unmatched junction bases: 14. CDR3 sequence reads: CASSLPTFQGLAGASYNEQFF. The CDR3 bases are TGTGCCAGCAGCTTACCTACCTTCCAAGGACTAGCGGGAGCATCCTACAATGAGCAGTTCTTC.

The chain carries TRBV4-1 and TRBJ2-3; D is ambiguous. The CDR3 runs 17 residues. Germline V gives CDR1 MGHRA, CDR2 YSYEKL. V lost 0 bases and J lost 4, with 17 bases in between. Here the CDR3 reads CASSQDGTTHGPDTQYF. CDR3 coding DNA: TGCGCCAGCAGCCAAGATGGAACGACCCATGGGCCAGATACGCAGTATTTT.

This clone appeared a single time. As DNA, the CDR3 is TGCGCCAGCAGCTTGGACGGGGCTAGCGGGGGAAGGTACTTC. It specifies CASSLDGASGGRYF. This chain links TRBV5-1 with TRBJ2-5, with TRBD2 matching 10 bases. The germline V gene encodes CDR1 SGHRS and CDR2 YFSETQ. The CDR3 runs 14 residues. With V trimmed by 0 bases and J by 13 bases, 9 bases remained unmatched.

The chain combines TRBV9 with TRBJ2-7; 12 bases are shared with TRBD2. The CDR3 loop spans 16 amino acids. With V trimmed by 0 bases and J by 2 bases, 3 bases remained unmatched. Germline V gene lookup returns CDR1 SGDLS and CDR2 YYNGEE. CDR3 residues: CASSVGLAGGPYEQYF. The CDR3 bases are TGTGCCAGCAGCGTAGGCCTAGCGGGAGGGCCCTACGAGCAGTACTTC.

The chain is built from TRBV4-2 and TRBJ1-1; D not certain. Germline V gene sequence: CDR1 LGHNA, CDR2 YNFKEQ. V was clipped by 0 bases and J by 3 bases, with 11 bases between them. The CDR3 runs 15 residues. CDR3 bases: TGTGCCAGCAGCCAAGATCCGGCAGGCCACACTGAAGCTTTCTTT. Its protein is CASSQDPAGHTEAFF.

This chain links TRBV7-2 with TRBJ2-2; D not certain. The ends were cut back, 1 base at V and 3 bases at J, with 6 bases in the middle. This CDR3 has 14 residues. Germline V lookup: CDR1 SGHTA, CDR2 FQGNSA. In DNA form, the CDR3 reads TGTGCCAGCAGCTTAGTTCCCCACACCGGGGAGCTGTTTTTT. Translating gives CASSLVPHTGELFF.

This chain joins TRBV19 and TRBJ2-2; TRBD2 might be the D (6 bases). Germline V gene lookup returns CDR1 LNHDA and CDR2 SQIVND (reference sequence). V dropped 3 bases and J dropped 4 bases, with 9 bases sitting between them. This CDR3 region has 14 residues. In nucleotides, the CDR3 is TGTGCCAGTAGTATCCGGGGGACCACCGGGGAGCTGTTTTTT. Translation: CASSIRGTTGELFF.

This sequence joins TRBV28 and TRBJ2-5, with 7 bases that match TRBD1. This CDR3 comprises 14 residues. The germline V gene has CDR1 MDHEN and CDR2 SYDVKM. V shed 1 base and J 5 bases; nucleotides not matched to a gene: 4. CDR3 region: CASSLSTGLETQYF. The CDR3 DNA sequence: TGTGCCAGCAGTTTATCGACAGGGTTGGAGACCCAGTACTTC.

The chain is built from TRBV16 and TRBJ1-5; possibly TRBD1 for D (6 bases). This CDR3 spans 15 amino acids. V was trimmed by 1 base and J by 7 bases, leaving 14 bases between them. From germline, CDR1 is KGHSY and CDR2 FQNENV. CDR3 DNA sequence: TGTGCCAGCAGCCAATGGGGGGAGCAGGGGCAGCCCCAGCATTTT. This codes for CASSQWGEQGQPQHF.

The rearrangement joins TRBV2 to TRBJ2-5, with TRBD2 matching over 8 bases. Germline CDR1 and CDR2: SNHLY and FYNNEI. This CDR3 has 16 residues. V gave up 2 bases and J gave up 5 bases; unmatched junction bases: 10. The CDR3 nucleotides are TGTGCCAGCAGTGAACTGGGAGCGGGAGACGGTGAGACCCAGTACTTC. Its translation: CASSELGAGDGETQYF. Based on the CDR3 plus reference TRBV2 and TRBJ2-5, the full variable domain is EPEVTQTPSHQVTQMGQEVILRCVPISNHLYFYWYRQILGQKVEFLVSFYNNEISEKSEIFDDQFSVERPDGSNFTLKIRSTKLEDSAMYFCASSELGAGDGETQYFGPGTRLLVL.

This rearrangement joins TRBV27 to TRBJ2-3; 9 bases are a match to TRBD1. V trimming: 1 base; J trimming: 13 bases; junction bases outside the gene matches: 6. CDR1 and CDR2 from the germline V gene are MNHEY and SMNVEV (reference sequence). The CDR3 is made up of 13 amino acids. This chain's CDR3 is CASSLYYRTGEYF. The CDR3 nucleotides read TGTGCCAGCAGTTTATACTACCGGACAGGGGAGTATTTT.

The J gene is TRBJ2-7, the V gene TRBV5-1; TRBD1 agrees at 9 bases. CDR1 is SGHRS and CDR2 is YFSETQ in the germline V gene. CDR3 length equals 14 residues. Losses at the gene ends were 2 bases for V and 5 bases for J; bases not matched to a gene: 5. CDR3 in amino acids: CASSLWDRANEQYF. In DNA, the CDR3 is TGCGCCAGCAGCTTATGGGACAGGGCCAACGAGCAGTACTTC.